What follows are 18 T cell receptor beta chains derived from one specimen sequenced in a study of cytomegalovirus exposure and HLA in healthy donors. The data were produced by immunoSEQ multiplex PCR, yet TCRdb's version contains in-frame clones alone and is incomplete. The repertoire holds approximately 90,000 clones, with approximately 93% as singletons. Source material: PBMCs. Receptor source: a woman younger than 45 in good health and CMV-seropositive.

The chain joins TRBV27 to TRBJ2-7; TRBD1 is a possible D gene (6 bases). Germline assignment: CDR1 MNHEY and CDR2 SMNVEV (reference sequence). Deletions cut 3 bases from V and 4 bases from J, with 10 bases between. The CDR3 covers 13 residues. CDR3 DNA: TGTGCCAGCAGTTTCTCCAGGGGATACGAGCAGTACTTC. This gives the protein CASSFSRGYEQYF.

The CDR3 sequence: CAWSRLGQGIAKNIQYF. CDR3 coding DNA: TGTGCCTGGAGTAGACTGGGGCAGGGGATAGCCAAAAACATTCAGTACTTC. This sequence joins TRBV30 and TRBJ2-4, with D perhaps TRBD1 (6 bases). Trimming shortened V by 2 bases and J by 0 bases, and 17 bases separated the two germline ends. CDR3 length equals 17 residues. The germline V gene has CDR1 GTSNPN and CDR2 SVGIG (reference sequence).

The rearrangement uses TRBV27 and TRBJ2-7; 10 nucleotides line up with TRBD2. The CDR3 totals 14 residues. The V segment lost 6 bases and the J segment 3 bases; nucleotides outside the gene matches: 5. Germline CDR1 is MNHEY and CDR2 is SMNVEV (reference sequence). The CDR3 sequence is CASRGLAANYEQYF. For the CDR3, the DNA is TGTGCCAGCAGAGGACTAGCGGCTAACTACGAGCAGTACTTC.

The CDR3: CASSIARGGEVANQPQHF. For the CDR3, the DNA is TGTGCCAGTAGTATCGCTCGTGGGGGGGAGGTAGCCAATCAGCCCCAGCATTTT. This rearrangement joins TRBV19 to TRBJ1-5, with D maybe TRBD1 (5 bases). Germline V lookup: CDR1 LNHDA, CDR2 SQIVND (reference sequence). Trimming cost V 3 bases and J 3 bases, with 21 bases left between them. The CDR3 totals 18 residues.

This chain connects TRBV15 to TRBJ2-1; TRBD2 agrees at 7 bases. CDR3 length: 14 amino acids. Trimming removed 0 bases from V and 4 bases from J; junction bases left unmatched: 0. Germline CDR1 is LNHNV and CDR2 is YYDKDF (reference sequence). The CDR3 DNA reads TGTGCCACCAGCAGAGAGGGGGGGTACAATGAGCAGTTCTTC. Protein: CATSREGGYNEQFF.

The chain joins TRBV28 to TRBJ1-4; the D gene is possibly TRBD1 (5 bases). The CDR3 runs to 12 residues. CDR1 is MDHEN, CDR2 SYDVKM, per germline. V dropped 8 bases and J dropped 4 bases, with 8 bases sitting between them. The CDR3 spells CASGAYNEKLFF. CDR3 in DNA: TGTGCCAGCGGGGCCTATAATGAAAAACTGTTTTTT. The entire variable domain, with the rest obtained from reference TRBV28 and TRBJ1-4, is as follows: DVKVTQSSRYLVKRTGEKVFLECVQDMDHENMFWYRQDPGLGLRLIYFSYDVKMKEKGDIPEGYSVSREKKERFSLILESASTNQTSMYLCASGAYNEKLFFGSGTQLSVL.

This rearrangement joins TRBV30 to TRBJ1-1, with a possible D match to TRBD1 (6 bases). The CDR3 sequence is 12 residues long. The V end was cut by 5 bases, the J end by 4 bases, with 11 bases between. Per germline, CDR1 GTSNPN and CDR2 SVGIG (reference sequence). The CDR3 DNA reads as TGTGCCTGGGGCAGGGGATTCACTGAAGCTTTCTTT. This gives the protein CAWGRGFTEAFF. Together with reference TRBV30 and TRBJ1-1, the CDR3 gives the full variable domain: SQTIHQWPATLVQPVGSPLSLECTVEGTSNPNLYWYRQAAGRGLQLLFYSVGIGQISSEVPQNLSASRPQDRQFILSSKKLLLSDSGFYLCAWGRGFTEAFFGQGTRLTVV.

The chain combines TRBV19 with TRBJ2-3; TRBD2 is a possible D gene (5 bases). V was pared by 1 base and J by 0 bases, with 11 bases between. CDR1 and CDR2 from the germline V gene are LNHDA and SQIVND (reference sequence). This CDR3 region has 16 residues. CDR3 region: CASSIVQRISTDTQYF. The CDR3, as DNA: TGTGCCAGTAGTATAGTTCAGCGGATTAGCACAGATACGCAGTATTTT.

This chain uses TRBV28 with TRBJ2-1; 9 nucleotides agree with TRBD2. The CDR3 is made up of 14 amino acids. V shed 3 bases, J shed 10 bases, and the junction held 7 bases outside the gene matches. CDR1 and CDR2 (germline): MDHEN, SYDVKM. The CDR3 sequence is CASSLVSGSSEQFF. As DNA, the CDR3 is TGTGCCAGCAGTTTGGTTAGCGGGAGTAGCGAGCAGTTCTTC.

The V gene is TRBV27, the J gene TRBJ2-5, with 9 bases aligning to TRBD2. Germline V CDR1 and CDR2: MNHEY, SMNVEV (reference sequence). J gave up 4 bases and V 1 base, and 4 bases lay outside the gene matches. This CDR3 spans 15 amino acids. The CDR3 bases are TGTGCCAGCAGTTTATTGGCGGGAGGGGGAGAGACCCAGTACTTC. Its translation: CASSLLAGGGETQYF.

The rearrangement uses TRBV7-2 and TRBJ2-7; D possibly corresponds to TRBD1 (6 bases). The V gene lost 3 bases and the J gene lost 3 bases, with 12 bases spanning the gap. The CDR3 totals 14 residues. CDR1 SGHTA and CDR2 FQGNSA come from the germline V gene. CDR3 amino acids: CASSFGTNNYEQYF. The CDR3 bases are TGTGCCAGCAGCTTCGGGACAAACAACTACGAGCAGTACTTC. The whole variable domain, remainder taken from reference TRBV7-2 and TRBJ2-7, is GAGVSQSPSNKVTEKGKDVELRCDPISGHTALYWYRQSLGQGLEFLIYFQGNSAPDKSGLPSDRFSAERTGGSVSTLTIQRTQQEDSAVYLCASSFGTNNYEQYFGPGTRLTVT.

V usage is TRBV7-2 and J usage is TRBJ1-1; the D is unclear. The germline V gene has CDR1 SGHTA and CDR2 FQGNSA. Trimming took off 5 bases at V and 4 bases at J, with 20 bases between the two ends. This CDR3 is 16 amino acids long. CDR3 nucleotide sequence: TGTGCCAGCAGCCCCCCCTTTTGGAGGGAGAGCACTGAAGCTTTCTTT. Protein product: CASSPPFWRESTEAFF.

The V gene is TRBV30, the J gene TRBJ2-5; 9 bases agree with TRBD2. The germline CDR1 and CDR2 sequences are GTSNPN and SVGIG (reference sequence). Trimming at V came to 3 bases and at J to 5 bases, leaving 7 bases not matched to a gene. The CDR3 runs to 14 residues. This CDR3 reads CAWRGGGRGETQYF. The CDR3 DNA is TGTGCCTGGAGGGGTGGCGGGAGGGGTGAGACCCAGTACTTC.

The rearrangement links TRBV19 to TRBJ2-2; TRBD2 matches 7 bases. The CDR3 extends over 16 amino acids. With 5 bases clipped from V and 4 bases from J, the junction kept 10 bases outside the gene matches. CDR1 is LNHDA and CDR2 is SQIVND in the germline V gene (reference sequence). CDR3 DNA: TGTGCCAGTAGTCCCATGGGGGGGATCGGCACCGGGGAGCTGTTTTTT. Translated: CASSPMGGIGTGELFF.

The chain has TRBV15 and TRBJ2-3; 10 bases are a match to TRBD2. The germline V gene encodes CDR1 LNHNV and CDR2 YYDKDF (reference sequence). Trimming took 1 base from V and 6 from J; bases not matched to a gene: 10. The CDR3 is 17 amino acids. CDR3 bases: TGTGCCACCAGCAGAGGCTCTCAGCGGGGGGGTGGGGATACGCAGTATTTT. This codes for CATSRGSQRGGGDTQYF.

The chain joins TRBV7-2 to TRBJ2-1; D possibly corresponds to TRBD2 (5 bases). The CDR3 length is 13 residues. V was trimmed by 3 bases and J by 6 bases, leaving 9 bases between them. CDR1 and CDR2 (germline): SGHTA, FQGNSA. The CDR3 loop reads CASSFYGGNEQFF. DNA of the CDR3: TGTGCCAGCAGCTTTTACGGAGGCAATGAGCAGTTCTTC.

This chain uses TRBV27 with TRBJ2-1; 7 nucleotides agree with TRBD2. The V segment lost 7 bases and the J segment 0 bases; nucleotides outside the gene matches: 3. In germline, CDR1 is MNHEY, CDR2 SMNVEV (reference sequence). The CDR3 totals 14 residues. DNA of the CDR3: TGTGCCAGCACCCGCGGGAGCTCCTACAATGAGCAGTTCTTC. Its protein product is CASTRGSSYNEQFF.

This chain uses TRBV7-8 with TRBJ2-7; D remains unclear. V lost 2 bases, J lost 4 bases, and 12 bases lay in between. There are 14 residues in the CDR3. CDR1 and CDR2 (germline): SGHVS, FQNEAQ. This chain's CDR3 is CASSLIMAKYEQYF. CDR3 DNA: TGTGCCAGCAGCTTAATCATGGCAAAATACGAGCAGTACTTC.